These 8 T cell receptor beta chains were all obtained from the same sample, sequenced in a study of blood T cell repertoires in COVID-19. TCRdb's table, derived via immunoSEQ multiplex PCR, lists solely in-frame clones and lacks some. The sample consists of around 100,000 clones, roughly 90% of them appearing once. Sequencing was performed on peripheral blood. Receptors originate from a human donor in a cohort sampled during active COVID-19.

The chain has TRBV7-6 and TRBJ2-5, with 7 bases identical to TRBD1. Germline V gives CDR1 SGHVS, CDR2 FNYEAQ. This CDR3 is 16 amino acids long. Trimming at V came to 0 bases and at J to 2 bases, leaving 6 bases not matched to a gene. CDR3 in DNA: TGTGCCAGCAGCTTAGCGGCAGGGGGTCGGCAAGAGACCCAGTACTTC. Translation gives CASSLAAGGRQETQYF.

The rearrangement links TRBV30 to TRBJ1-1; D is undetermined. CDR1 is GTSNPN, CDR2 SVGIG, per germline (reference sequence). Deletions cut 0 bases from V and 6 bases from J, with 11 bases between. The CDR3 consists of 13 residues. The CDR3 region has the DNA TGTGCCTGGAGTGTTAGTCCGAGGGCTGAAGCTTTCTTT. Translated: CAWSVSPRAEAFF.

The chain is built from TRBV9 and TRBJ2-2; no clear D gene. CDR1 is SGDLS and CDR2 is YYNGEE in the germline V gene. The CDR3 consists of 12 residues. V lost 6 bases to trimming and J lost 2 bases, with 5 bases between them. CDR3 amino acids: CASNSNTGELFF. The CDR3 DNA follows: TGTGCCAGCAACAGTAACACCGGGGAGCTGTTTTTT.

V gene TRBV9 combines with J gene TRBJ2-3; TRBD1 agrees at 8 bases. The CDR3 runs 14 residues. With 4 bases clipped from V and 5 bases from J, the junction kept 6 bases outside the gene matches. The V gene's germline CDR1 is SGDLS and CDR2 YYNGEE. The CDR3 protein is CASSLSGTGDTQYF. DNA for the CDR3: TGTGCCAGCAGCCTCTCCGGGACAGGAGATACGCAGTATTTT.

The genes are TRBV9 and TRBJ2-3, with a possible D match to TRBD2 (5 bases). The CDR3 runs to 13 residues. Germline CDR1 and CDR2: SGDLS and YYNGEE. Trimming cost V 6 bases and J 5 bases, with 13 bases left between them. The CDR3 DNA is TGTGCCAGCAAGAGAGGGCATGGAGATACGCAGTATTTT. As protein: CASKRGHGDTQYF.

In this sample, this clone turned up a few times. The CDR3 region has the DNA TGTGCCAGCAGGAGGAGGGAGGCCACCAATGAGCAGTTCTTC. It is translated as CASRRREATNEQFF. This chain connects TRBV7-8 to TRBJ2-1, with TRBD2 as a possible D gene (6 bases). In germline, CDR1 is SGHVS, CDR2 FQNEAQ. CDR3 length: 14 residues. Trimming took 6 bases from V and 6 from J, leaving 15 bases between them.

The CDR3 here is CASSLFGTGEDTIYF. CDR3 coding DNA: TGTGCCAGCAGTCTCTTCGGGACAGGTGAAGACACCATATATTTT. J is TRBJ1-3 and V is TRBV25-1; TRBD1 matches at 8 bases. Germline V lookup: CDR1 MGHDK, CDR2 SYGVNS. V lost 5 bases, J lost 8 bases, and 11 bases stayed unmatched. The length of the CDR3 is 15 residues.

This rearrangement joins TRBV29-1 to TRBJ2-4; TRBD2 matches at 8 bases. Trimming took 7 bases from V and 5 from J; bases not matched to a gene: 1. Germline loops: CDR1 SQVTM, CDR2 ANQGSEA. This CDR3 has 11 amino acids. CDR3 in DNA: TGCAGCGGGGGACTAGAAAACATTCAGTACTTC. Protein sequence: CSGGLENIQYF.